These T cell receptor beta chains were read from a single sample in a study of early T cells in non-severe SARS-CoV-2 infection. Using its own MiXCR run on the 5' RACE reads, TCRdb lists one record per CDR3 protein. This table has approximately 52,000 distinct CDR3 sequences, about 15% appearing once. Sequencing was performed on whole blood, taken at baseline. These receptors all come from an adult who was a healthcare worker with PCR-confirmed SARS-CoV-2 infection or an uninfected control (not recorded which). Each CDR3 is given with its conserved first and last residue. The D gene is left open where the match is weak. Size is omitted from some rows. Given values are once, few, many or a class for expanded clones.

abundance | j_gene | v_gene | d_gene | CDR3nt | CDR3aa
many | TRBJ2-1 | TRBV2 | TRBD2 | TGTGCCAGCACCCAGACTAGCGGGTTCTACAATGAGCAGTTCTTC | CASTQTSGFYNEQFF
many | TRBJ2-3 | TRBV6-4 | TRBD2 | TGTGCCAGCAGTGACTCCAGCGGGAGGGCAGATACGCAGTATTTT | CASSDSSGRADTQYF
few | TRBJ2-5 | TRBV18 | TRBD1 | TGTGCCAGCTGGGGACAGGGAGAGAGAGAGACCCAGTACTTC | CASWGQGERETQYF
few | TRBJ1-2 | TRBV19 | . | TGTGCCAGTACGGCCAGCATCTATGGCTACACCTTC | CASTASIYGYTF
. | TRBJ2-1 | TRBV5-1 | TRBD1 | TGCGCCAGCAGCCTGACAGCAGGGGGCTCCCCCTACAATGAGCAGTTCTTC | CASSLTAGGSPYNEQFF
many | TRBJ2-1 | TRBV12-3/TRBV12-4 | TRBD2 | TGTGCCAGCAGGGGGACTAGCGGGACCCTCAATGAGCAGTTCTTC | CASRGTSGTLNEQFF
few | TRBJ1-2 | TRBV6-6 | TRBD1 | TGTGCCAGCAGTTCCCACTCACTGGACAGGGACTATGGCTACACCTTC | CASSSHSLDRDYGYTF
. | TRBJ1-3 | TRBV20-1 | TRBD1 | TGCAGTGCTAGACTACAGGGGGCTGGAAACACCATATATTTT | CSARLQGAGNTIYF
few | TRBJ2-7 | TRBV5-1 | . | TGCGCCAGCAGCGTTGGACAGTACGAGCAGTACTTC | CASSVGQYEQYF
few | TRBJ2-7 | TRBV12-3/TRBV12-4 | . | TGTGCCAGCAGTTTAACAGCCTCCTACGAGCAGTACTTC | CASSLTASYEQYF
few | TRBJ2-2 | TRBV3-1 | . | TGTGCCAGCAGAGCTAACACGAACACCGGGGAGCTGTTTTTT | CASRANTNTGELFF
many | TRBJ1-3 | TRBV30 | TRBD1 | TGTGCCTCCCAGAGGAACAGGGGCTCTGGAAACACCATATATTTT | CASQRNRGSGNTIYF
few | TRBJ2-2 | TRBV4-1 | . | TGCGCCAGCAGCCAAGAATTGACAATTGCGGGCGGGGAGCTGTTTTTT | CASSQELTIAGGELFF
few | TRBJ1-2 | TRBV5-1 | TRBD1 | TGCGCCAGCAGCTTGGGGACAGGCAACTATGGCTACACCTTC | CASSLGTGNYGYTF
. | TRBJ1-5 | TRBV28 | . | TGTGCCAGCACCTGGGGGGCAGGGCAGCCCCAGCATTTT | CASTWGAGQPQHF